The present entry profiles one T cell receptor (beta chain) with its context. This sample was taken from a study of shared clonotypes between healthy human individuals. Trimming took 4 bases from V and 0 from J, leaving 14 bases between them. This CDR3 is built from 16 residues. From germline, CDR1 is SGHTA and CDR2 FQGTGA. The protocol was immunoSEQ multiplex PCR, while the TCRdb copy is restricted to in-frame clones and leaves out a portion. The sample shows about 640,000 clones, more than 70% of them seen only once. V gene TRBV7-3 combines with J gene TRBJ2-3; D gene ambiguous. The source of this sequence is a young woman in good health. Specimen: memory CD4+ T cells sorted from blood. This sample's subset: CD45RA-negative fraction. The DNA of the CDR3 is TGTGCCAGCAGCTCGACTTTTACCTCTAGCACAGATACGCAGTATTTT. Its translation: CASSSTFTSSTDTQYF.